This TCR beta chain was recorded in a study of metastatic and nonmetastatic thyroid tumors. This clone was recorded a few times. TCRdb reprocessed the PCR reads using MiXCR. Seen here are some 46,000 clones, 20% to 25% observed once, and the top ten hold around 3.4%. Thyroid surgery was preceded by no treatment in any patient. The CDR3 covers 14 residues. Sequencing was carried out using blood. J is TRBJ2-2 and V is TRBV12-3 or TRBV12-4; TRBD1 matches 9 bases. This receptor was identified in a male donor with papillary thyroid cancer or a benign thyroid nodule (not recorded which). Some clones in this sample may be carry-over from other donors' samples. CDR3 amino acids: CARRDRVNTGELFF. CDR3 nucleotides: TGTGCAAGAAGGGACAGGGTGAACACCGGGGAGCTGTTTTTT.